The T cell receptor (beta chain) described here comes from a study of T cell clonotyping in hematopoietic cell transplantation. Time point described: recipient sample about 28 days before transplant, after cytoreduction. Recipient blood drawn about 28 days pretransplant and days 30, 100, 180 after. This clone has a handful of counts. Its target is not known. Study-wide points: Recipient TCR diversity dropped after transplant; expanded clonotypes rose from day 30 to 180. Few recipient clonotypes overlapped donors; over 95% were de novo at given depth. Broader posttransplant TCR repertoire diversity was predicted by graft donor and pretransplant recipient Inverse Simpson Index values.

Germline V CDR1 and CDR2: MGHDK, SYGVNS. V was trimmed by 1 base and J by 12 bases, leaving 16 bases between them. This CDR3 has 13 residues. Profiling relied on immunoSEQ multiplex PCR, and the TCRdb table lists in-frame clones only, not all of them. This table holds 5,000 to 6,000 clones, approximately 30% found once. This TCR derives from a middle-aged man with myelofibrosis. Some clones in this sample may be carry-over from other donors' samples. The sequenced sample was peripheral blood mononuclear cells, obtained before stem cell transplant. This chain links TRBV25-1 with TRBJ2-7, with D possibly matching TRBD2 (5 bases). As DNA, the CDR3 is TGTGCCAGCAGTGAATCCCAGTCTAGCCCTAGGTACTTC. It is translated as CASSESQSSPRYF.